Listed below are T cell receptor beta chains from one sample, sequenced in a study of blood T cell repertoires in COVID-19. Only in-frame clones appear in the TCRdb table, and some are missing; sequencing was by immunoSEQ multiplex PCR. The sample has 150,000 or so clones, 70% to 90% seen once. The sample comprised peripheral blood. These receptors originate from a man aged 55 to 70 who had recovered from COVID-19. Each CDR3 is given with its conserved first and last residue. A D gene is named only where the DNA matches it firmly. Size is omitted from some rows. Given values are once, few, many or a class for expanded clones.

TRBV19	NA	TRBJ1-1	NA	TGTGCCAGTAGTCAACAGGGTTTGAACACTGAAGCTTTCTTT	CASSQQGLNTEAFF
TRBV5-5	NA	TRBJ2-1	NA	TGTGCCAGCAGCTTGGCCTGGTATATTGGACTCACTACTTACAATGAGCAGTTCTTC	CASSLAWYIGLTTYNEQFF
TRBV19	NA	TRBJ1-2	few	TGTGCCAGTCAACCGAACTCCAGGGTTTTTGAAGGCTACACCTTC	CASQPNSRVFEGYTF
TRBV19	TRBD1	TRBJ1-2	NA	TGTGCCAGTAGTTACAGGACAGGCTCCGAGAACTATGGCTACACCTTC	CASSYRTGSENYGYTF
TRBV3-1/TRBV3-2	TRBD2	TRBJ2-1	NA	TGTGCCAGCAGCCAAGCTTCTAGCGGGGGGGCCAATGAGCAGTTCTTC	CASSQASSGGANEQFF
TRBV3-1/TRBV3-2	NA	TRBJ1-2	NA	TGTGCCAGCAGCCTCCCAGAGGGTGGCTACACCTTC	CASSLPEGGYTF
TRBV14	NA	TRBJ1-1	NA	TGTGCCAGCAGCCAACTGGGGGCTAACACTGAAGCTTTCTTT	CASSQLGANTEAFF
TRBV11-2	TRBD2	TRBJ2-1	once	TGTGCCAGCAGCTTATCGACTAGCGGGGAGCAGTTCTTC	CASSLSTSGEQFF
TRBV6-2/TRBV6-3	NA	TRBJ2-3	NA	TGTGCCAGCAGTTACCCTCGGTCCGGGACTCCGAGTTTCACAGATACGCAGTATTTT	CASSYPRSGTPSFTDTQYF
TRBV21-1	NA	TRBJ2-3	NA	TGTGCCAGCAGCATCCCGGGACTAGCGGGGGAGATGACAGATACGCAGTATTTT	CASSIPGLAGEMTDTQYF
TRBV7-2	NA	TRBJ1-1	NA	TGTGCCAGCACCCCGGGGGGGCAGAACACTGAAGCTTTCTTT	CASTPGGQNTEAFF
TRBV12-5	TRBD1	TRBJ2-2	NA	TGTGCTAGTGGTCCTCGGGACAGGGTGAACACCGGGGAGCTGTTTTTT	CASGPRDRVNTGELFF
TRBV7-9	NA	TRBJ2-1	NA	TGTGCCAGCAGCGAGACAGGAAACAATGAGCAGTTCTTC	CASSETGNNEQFF
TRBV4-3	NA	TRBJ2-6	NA	TGCGCCAGCAGCCAAGAGAGGACTGCTGGGGCCAACGTCCTGACTTTC	CASSQERTAGANVLTF
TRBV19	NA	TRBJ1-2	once	TGTGCCAGTAGCTCACTTAACCCGGTGTCGGGCTACACCTTC	CASSSLNPVSGYTF
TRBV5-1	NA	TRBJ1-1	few	TGCGCCAGCAGCTTGGGGACAGTGGGAGCTGAAGCTTTCTTT	CASSLGTVGAEAFF
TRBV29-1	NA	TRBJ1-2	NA	TGCAGCGTTGAAAAGGACTCGCCTGGCTACACCTTC	CSVEKDSPGYTF
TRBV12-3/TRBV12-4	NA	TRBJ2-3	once	TGTGCCAGCAGTTTAACACACACAGATACGCAGTATTTT	CASSLTHTDTQYF
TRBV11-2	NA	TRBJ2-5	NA	TGTGCCAGCAGCTTAAGTTCTAGTCGGTACCAAGAGACCCAGTACTTC	CASSLSSSRYQETQYF
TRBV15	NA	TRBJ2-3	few	TGTGCCACCAGCAGAGGTCGGGGGGCCTTGACAGATACGCAGTATTTT	CATSRGRGALTDTQYF
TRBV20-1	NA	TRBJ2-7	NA	TGCAGTGCTAGTCTCGAGCGCTACCGCGAGCAGTACTTC	CSASLERYREQYF
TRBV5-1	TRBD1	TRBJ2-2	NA	TGCGCCAGCAGCTTGGGGGGACAGGGTAACACCGGGGAGCTGTTTTTT	CASSLGGQGNTGELFF
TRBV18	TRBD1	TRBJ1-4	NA	TGTGCCAGCTCCCCCGGGACAGGGCACGAAAAACTGTTTTTT	CASSPGTGHEKLFF
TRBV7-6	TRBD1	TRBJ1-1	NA	TGTGCCAGCAGCCCTAAACCGGGACAGATTAACACTGAAGCTTTCTTT	CASSPKPGQINTEAFF
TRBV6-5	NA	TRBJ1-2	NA	TGTGCCAGCAGTTACTCGTCCGCCCGGGGAGGTGGCTACACCTTC	CASSYSSARGGGYTF
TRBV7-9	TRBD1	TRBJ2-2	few	TGTGCCAGCAGCTTAACATTCCGGGACAGGGAACCCGGGGAGCTGTTTTTT	CASSLTFRDREPGELFF
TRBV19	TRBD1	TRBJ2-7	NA	TGTGCCAGTAGTAGTGGACAGGGCTACGAGCAGTACTTC	CASSSGQGYEQYF
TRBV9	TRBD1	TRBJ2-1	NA	TGTGCCAGCAGCGGGGGACAGGGTATCAATGAGCAGTTCTTC	CASSGGQGINEQFF
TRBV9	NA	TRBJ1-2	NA	TGTGCCAGCAGCGCTCTCACAAAAGCTAACTATGGCTACACCTTC	CASSALTKANYGYTF
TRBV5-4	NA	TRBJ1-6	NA	TGTGCCAGCAGCCAGGGGACATCGGATTCACCCCTCCACTTT	CASSQGTSDSPLHF
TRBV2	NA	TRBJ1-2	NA	TGTGCCAGCAGGTATTCCCTAGGAGAAGGCTACACCTTC	CASRYSLGEGYTF
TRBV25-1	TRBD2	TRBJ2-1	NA	TGTGCCAGCAGGGGAGGGAATGAGCAGTTCTTC	CASRGGNEQFF
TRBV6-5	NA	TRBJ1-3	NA	TGTGCCAGCAGTTACTCGGGGCGATTTGGAAACACCATATATTTT	CASSYSGRFGNTIYF
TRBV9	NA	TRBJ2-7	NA	TGTGCCAGCAGCGTAGGGCCGGGCTCCTACGAGCAGTACTTC	CASSVGPGSYEQYF
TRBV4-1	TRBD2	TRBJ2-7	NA	TGCGCCAGCAGCCAAGATCGGAATAGCGGGGGTTCCTACGAGCAGTACTTC	CASSQDRNSGGSYEQYF
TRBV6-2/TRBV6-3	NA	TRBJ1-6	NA	TGTGCCAGCAGTTACCACGAAGGGGGGGGGTCGTCAAGTGGCGATAGTTCACCCCTCCACTTT	CASSYHEGGGSSSGDSSPLHF
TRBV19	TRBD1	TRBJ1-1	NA	TGTGCCAGTGGACGGCAGGGGGACACTGAAGCTTTCTTT	CASGRQGDTEAFF
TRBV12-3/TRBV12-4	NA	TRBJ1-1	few	TGTGCCAGCAGTTTAGTCGCAGGGCCTGAAGCTTTCTTT	CASSLVAGPEAFF
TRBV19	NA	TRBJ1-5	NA	TGTGCCAGTACGGAACCCCTCGACACCAATCAGCCCCAGCATTTT	CASTEPLDTNQPQHF
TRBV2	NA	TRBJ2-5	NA	TGTGCCAGCTGTTCAGGGGTCCAAGAGACCCAGTACTTC	CASCSGVQETQYF
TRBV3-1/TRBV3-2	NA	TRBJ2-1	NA	TGTGCCAGCAGCCAAGGTTCTGGCGGGCTATACAATGAGCAGTTCTTC	CASSQGSGGLYNEQFF
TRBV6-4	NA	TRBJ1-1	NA	TGTGCCAGCAGACCAGGCCCTAACACTGAAGCTTTCTTT	CASRPGPNTEAFF
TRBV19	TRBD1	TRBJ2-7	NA	TGTGCCAGTAGTACACAGACAGGGACCTACGAGCAGTACTTC	CASSTQTGTYEQYF
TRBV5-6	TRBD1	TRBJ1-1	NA	TGTGCCAGCAGCTTGTGGCAGGGGGCGACTGAAGCTTTCTTT	CASSLWQGATEAFF